This TCR beta chain originates from a study of T cell responses to AZD1222 COVID-19 vaccine. Germline-derived CDR1 and CDR2 are MNHEY and SVGAGI. Trimming cost V 5 bases and J 0 bases, with 10 bases left between them. The CDR3 contains 14 residues. Measured with immunoSEQ multiplex PCR; TCRdb has only the in-frame clones, and not every one. The sample yields more than 120,000 clones, 92% seen once. This TCR derives from an adult who received the AZD1222 COVID-19 vaccine. The chain joins TRBV6-5 to TRBJ1-1; D is uncertain. The specimen comprised peripheral blood, sampled 28 days after the second AZD1222 dose. DNA of the CDR3: TGTGCCAGCAGTCCTTCCTGGCTGAACACTGAAGCTTTCTTT. As protein: CASSPSWLNTEAFF.